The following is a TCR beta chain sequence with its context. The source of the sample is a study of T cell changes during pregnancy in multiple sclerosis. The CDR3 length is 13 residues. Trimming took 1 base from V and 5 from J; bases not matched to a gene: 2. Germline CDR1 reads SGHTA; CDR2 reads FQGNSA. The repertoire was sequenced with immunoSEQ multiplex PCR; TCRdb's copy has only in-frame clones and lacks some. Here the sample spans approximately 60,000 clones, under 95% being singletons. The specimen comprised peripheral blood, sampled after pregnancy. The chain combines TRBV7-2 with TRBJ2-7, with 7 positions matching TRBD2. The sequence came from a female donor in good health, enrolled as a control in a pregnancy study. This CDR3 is CASSLGLANEQYF. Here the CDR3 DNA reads TGTGCCAGCAGCTTAGGACTAGCAAACGAGCAGTACTTC.